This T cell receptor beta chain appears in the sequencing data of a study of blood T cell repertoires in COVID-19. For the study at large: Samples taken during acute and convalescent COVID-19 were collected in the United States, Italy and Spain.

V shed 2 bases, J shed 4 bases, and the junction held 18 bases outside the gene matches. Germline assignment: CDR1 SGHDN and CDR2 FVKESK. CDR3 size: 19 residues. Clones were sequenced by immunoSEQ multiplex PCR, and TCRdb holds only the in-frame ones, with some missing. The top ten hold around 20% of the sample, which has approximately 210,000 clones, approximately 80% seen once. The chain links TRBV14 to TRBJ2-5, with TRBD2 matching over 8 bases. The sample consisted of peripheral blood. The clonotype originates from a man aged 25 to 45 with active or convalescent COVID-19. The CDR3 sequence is CASSQTDEGLAGSRETQYF. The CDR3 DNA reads TGTGCCAGCAGCCAAACTGACGAAGGGCTAGCGGGTTCTCGAGAGACCCAGTACTTC. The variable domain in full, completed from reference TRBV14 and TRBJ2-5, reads EAGVTQFPSHSVIEKGQTVTLRCDPISGHDNLYWYRRVMGKEIKFLLHFVKESKQDESGMPNNRFLAERTGGTYSTLKVQPAELEDSGVYFCASSQTDEGLAGSRETQYFGPGTRLLVL.